The 5 T cell receptor beta chains presented below share a single source sample, sequenced in a study of blood T cell repertoires in COVID-19. Libraries were prepared by immunoSEQ multiplex PCR; TCRdb keeps only in-frame clonotypes and omits some of them. The table has about 21,000 clones, around 89% seen once. The sequenced material came from peripheral blood. Receptor source: a man aged 70-80 years with active COVID-19.

This chain uses TRBV6-5 with TRBJ1-3; maybe TRBD1 (5 bases). This CDR3 is 13 amino acids long. The V end was cut by 8 bases, the J end by 9 bases, with 17 bases between. Germline V gene sequence: CDR1 MNHEY, CDR2 SVGAGI. CDR3 DNA: TGTGCCAGCCAGAGAGAGGGACTAGGCACCATATATTTT. Protein sequence: CASQREGLGTIYF.

The CDR3 DNA sequence: TGTGCCAGCAGCTCGGCAACTAGCGGGGCTAGCACAGATACGCAGTATTTT. This translates into CASSSATSGASTDTQYF. The gene calls are TRBV7-2 and TRBJ2-3; 10 bases agree with TRBD2. Trimming removed 4 bases from V and 0 bases from J; junction bases left unmatched: 7. The CDR3 extends over 17 amino acids. Germline V gives CDR1 SGHTA, CDR2 FQGNSA.

The chain links TRBV6-5 to TRBJ1-5, with TRBD1 matching over 7 bases. The CDR3 has 15 amino acids. The trim removed 7 bases at V and 2 bases at J, leaving 8 bases unmatched. Germline V gene data show CDR1 as MNHEY and CDR2 as SVGAGI. This chain's CDR3 is CASNQGGLGNQPQHF. Written as DNA, the CDR3 is TGTGCCAGCAATCAGGGGGGCTTAGGCAATCAGCCCCAGCATTTT.

V and J are TRBV6-1 and TRBJ1-5; D is unresolved. CDR3 length: 14 residues. Germline V lookup: CDR1 MNHNS, CDR2 SASEGT. Trimming took off 0 bases at V and 3 bases at J, with 6 bases between the two ends. The CDR3 protein is CASSEAGLNQPQHF. In DNA, the CDR3 is TGTGCCAGCAGTGAAGCGGGCCTCAATCAGCCCCAGCATTTT.

This chain links TRBV11-2 with TRBJ2-1; 11 bases are a match to TRBD2. Germline lookup yields CDR1 SGHAT and CDR2 FQNNGV. The ends lost 1 base at V and 7 bases at J; junction bases unmatched: 9. This CDR3 is built from 17 residues. The CDR3 region is CASSLVLIAGGLNEQFF. CDR3 nucleotide sequence: TGTGCCAGCAGCTTAGTCTTAATAGCGGGAGGGCTAAATGAGCAGTTCTTC.